This TCR beta chain was found in a study of cytotoxic CD8 clonotypes in ibrutinib-treated CLL. Overall study context: Investigators reported some 25 partial and 2 complete responses; after median around 6 years, approximately 15 patients remained remitted and 12 progressed. Study-level findings and limits: Public clonotypes proved infrequent, and on treatment they shrank or remained steady. A rise in clonality was seen at ibrutinib response, and a fall back toward baseline was seen at progression.

In regard to this clone: Antigen unknown.

This CDR3 region has 13 residues. CDR1 is MNHEY, CDR2 SMNVEV, per germline (reference sequence). V lost 7 bases and J lost 5; bases outside the gene matches: 5. The intended depth for sequencing was 1 in 200,000 to 1 in 1 million T cells. This table comes from immunoSEQ multiplex PCR, and its TCRdb copy is limited to in-frame clones, with some not included. The table records about 97,000 clones, 77% of them present only once. This sequence was found in a human donor with chronic lymphocytic leukemia. The chain carries TRBV27 and TRBJ2-3, with TRBD1 matching 8 bases. This sample comprised PBMCs, obtained after 24 months of ibrutinib treatment. This CDR3 is CASNRQGLDTQYF. The CDR3, as DNA: TGTGCCAGCAACAGACAGGGGTTAGATACGCAGTATTTT.